The rows below give T cell receptor beta chains drawn from one sample of a study of T cells in localized non-small cell lung cancer. Assay: immunoSEQ multiplex PCR; the TCRdb copy retains only in-frame clones and omits some. Of 45,000 to 55,000 clones listed, approximately 80% are singletons. The sample in question was peripheral blood, obtained before any cancer treatment. The origin of the receptors is a man aged 35-69 years with stage I squamous cell lung carcinoma. Both conserved end residues are part of each CDR3. The order of the fields is clone size, D gene, V gene, J gene, CDR3 protein, CDR3 DNA. D genes are given only for firm matches. The size entry is marked missing in some rows and otherwise reads once, few, many or a size class.

>.|.|TRBV7-9|TRBJ2-5
CASSPRGEETQYF
TGTGCCAGCAGCCCCCGGGGAGAAGAGACCCAGTACTTC
>.|.|TRBV28|TRBJ1-3
CASSGLGGSGNTIYF
TGTGCCAGCAGTGGTCTAGGGGGCTCTGGAAACACCATATATTTT
>.|.|TRBV28|TRBJ1-3
CASSLTPISGNTIYF
TGTGCCAGCAGTTTAACACCGATATCTGGAAACACCATATATTTT
>.|.|TRBV5-1|TRBJ2-2
CASSHLGSGVDTGELFF
TGCGCCAGCAGCCACCTTGGGTCAGGGGTAGACACCGGGGAGCTGTTTTTT
>.|.|TRBV6-5|TRBJ1-3
CASSPTGNTIYF
TGTGCCAGCAGCCCCACTGGAAACACCATATATTTT
>.|.|TRBV7-6|TRBJ1-4
CASSLWGEEKLFF
TGTGCCAGCAGCCTATGGGGAGAGGAAAAACTGTTTTTT
>.|TRBD1|TRBV6-4|TRBJ1-4
CASSDPTGSRGNEKLFF
TGTGCCAGCAGTGATCCGACAGGGTCCAGAGGTAATGAAAAACTGTTTTTT
>.|.|TRBV4-3|TRBJ1-2
CASSQDAQELYGYTF
TGCGCCAGCAGCCAAGACGCACAGGAACTTTATGGCTACACCTTC
>.|.|TRBV7-3|TRBJ1-2
CASSWYRVLYGYTF
TGTGCCAGCAGCTGGTACAGGGTTCTCTATGGCTACACCTTC
>.|.|TRBV7-3|TRBJ1-1
CASSLDTEAFF
TGTGCCAGCAGCTTGGACACTGAAGCTTTCTTT
>once|.|TRBV5-1|TRBJ1-2
CASATIDSYGYTF
TGCGCCAGCGCCACCATCGACAGCTATGGCTACACCTTC
>.|.|TRBV7-9|TRBJ1-2
CASSLVSQGLSGYTF
TGTGCCAGCAGCTTAGTGTCCCAAGGGCTTTCTGGCTACACCTTC
>.|.|TRBV6-6|TRBJ2-2
CASSASQMLFF
TGTGCCAGCTCCGCCAGTCAGATGCTGTTTTTT
>.|.|TRBV2|TRBJ2-1
CASSVEVSYNEQFF
TGTGCCAGCAGTGTGGAGGTTTCCTACAATGAGCAGTTCTTC
>.|.|TRBV4-2|TRBJ2-2
CASSQGRGRLLNTGELFF
TGTGCCAGCAGCCAAGGACGGGGGCGCCTGTTGAACACCGGGGAGCTGTTTTTT
>few|.|TRBV4-1|TRBJ2-7
CASSHYTGAFYEQYF
TGCGCCAGCAGCCACTATACGGGGGCCTTCTACGAGCAGTACTTC
>.|.|TRBV7-6|TRBJ2-1
CASSLYGFQGGYNEQFF
TGTGCCAGCAGCTTATACGGCTTCCAGGGAGGTTACAATGAGCAGTTCTTC
>.|TRBD1|TRBV7-3|TRBJ2-5
CASSPGTVQETQYF
TGTGCCAGCAGCCCTGGGACAGTACAAGAGACCCAGTACTTC
>.|TRBD1|TRBV5-5|TRBJ2-2
CASSLAPGQTAGGGELFF
TGTGCCAGCAGCTTGGCTCCGGGACAGACAGCAGGTGGCGGGGAGCTGTTTTTT
>.|.|TRBV9|TRBJ2-3
CASSVASPDTQYF
TGTGCCAGCAGCGTAGCGTCCCCAGATACGCAGTATTTT
>once|.|TRBV14|TRBJ2-1
CASSQGRWGSSYNEQFF
TGTGCCAGCAGCCAGGGTAGGTGGGGGAGCTCCTACAATGAGCAGTTCTTC
>once|.|TRBV5-4|TRBJ1-2
CASSQDLRDTDGYTF
TGTGCCAGCAGCCAAGACCTCCGGGACACTGATGGCTACACCTTC
>.|.|TRBV20-1|TRBJ2-3
CSEARTDTQYF
TGCAGTGAAGCTAGAACAGATACGCAGTATTTT
>once|.|TRBV28|TRBJ1-2
CASSLTSAGYGYTF
TGTGCCAGCAGTCTAACCTCCGCAGGGTATGGCTACACCTTC
>.|.|TRBV7-6|TRBJ1-4
CASSLGGQGWEKLFF
TGTGCCAGCAGCTTAGGAGGGCAGGGTTGGGAAAAACTGTTTTTT
>few|.|TRBV9|TRBJ2-1
CASSPVTTYNEQFF
TGTGCCAGCAGTCCGGTAACCACCTACAATGAGCAGTTCTTC
>.|TRBD2|TRBV6-6|TRBJ2-2
CASSYSLAGDPGELFF
TGTGCCAGCAGTTACTCGCTAGCGGGGGATCCCGGGGAGCTGTTTTTT
>few|.|TRBV6-1|TRBJ1-5
CASSEAGEQPQHF
TGTGCCAGCAGTGAAGCTGGAGAACAGCCCCAGCATTTT
>once|.|TRBV7-2|TRBJ2-5
CASSRQPAQETQYF
TGTGCCAGCAGCAGACAGCCGGCGCAAGAGACCCAGTACTTC
>.|TRBD1|TRBV7-9|TRBJ1-4
CASSTGVTNEKLFF
TGTGCCAGCAGTACAGGGGTCACTAATGAAAAACTGTTTTTT
>few|.|TRBV27|TRBJ1-5
CASSPSGQPQHF
TGTGCCAGCAGTCCCTCTGGTCAGCCCCAGCATTTT
>.|.|TRBV6-1|TRBJ1-5
CASSASYSNQPQHF
TGTGCCAGCAGTGCTAGTTATAGCAATCAGCCCCAGCATTTT
>once|.|TRBV29-1|TRBJ2-7
CSVLDTLKGEQYF
TGCAGCGTTCTGGACACCCTAAAGGGGGAGCAGTACTTC
>.|TRBD1|TRBV30|TRBJ1-2
CATKTGDGYTF
TGTGCCACAAAGACAGGGGATGGCTACACCTTC
>.|.|TRBV7-3|TRBJ1-6
CASSLWDYSPLHF
TGTGCCAGCAGCTTATGGGATTATTCACCCCTCCACTTT
>.|.|TRBV28|TRBJ2-1
CASLRGSSYNEQFF
TGTGCCAGCCTCAGGGGAAGCTCCTACAATGAGCAGTTCTTC
>once|.|TRBV11-3|TRBJ2-3
CASSLVGASTDTQYF
TGTGCCAGCAGTTTAGTAGGGGCTAGCACAGATACGCAGTATTTT
>.|.|TRBV7-3|TRBJ2-3
CASSAYPDDTQYF
TGTGCCAGCAGCGCATACCCCGACGATACGCAGTATTTT
>.|TRBD1|TRBV19|TRBJ1-4
CASRGTAEKLFF
TGTGCCAGTAGGGGGACAGCCGAAAAACTGTTTTTT
>.|.|TRBV28|TRBJ1-6
CASNGRSRSPLHF
TGTGCCAGCAATGGACGCTCGAGGTCACCCCTCCACTTT
>.|.|TRBV7-3|TRBJ2-3
CASSYPSAEGTQYF
TGTGCCAGCAGCTATCCCTCCGCAGAGGGTACGCAGTATTTT
>.|.|TRBV7-2|TRBJ2-7
CASSLSLGGLEQYF
TGTGCCAGCAGCTTATCCCTCGGGGGGCTCGAGCAGTACTTC
>.|.|TRBV7-6|TRBJ2-1
CASSLGVYRNEQFF
TGTGCCAGCAGCTTAGGTGTTTACAGAAATGAGCAGTTCTTC
>.|.|TRBV7-9|TRBJ1-3
CASETNTIYF
TGTGCCAGCGAGACGAACACCATATATTTT
>.|TRBD1|TRBV6-1|TRBJ1-1
CASSQEGAGYTEAFF
TGTGCCAGCAGTCAAGAGGGGGCAGGGTACACTGAAGCTTTCTTT
>few|TRBD1|TRBV4-2|TRBJ1-1
CASSQVTGAAFF
TGTGCCAGCAGCCAAGTGACAGGGGCCGCTTTCTTT
>.|TRBD2|TRBV14|TRBJ2-5
CASSQGGYQETQYF
TGTGCCAGCAGCCAGGGGGGGTACCAAGAGACCCAGTACTTC
>.|TRBD1|TRBV28|TRBJ1-3
CASSSTGTGTGNTIYF
TGTGCCAGCAGTTCAACCGGGACAGGGACGGGAAACACCATATATTTT
>.|.|TRBV6-5|TRBJ2-7
CASAWGATYEQYF
TGTGCCAGCGCTTGGGGTGCCACCTACGAGCAGTACTTC
>.|TRBD1|TRBV2|TRBJ1-5
CASSEGRAGGLNQPQHF
TGTGCCAGCAGTGAAGGTCGAGCAGGGGGCCTGAATCAGCCCCAGCATTTT
>.|TRBD2|TRBV6-6|TRBJ2-7
CASSPGLAGDSYEQYF
TGTGCCAGCAGTCCCGGACTAGCGGGCGACTCCTACGAGCAGTACTTC
>.|TRBD2|TRBV9|TRBJ2-5
CASSSTGTSGGQTQYF
TGTGCCAGCAGCTCAACCGGGACTAGCGGGGGGCAGACCCAGTACTTC
>few|.|TRBV4-2|TRBJ2-3
CASSQDQGLGDATDTQYF
TGTGCCAGCAGCCAAGATCAGGGCTTAGGGGACGCCACAGATACGCAGTATTTT